This T cell receptor beta chain stems from a study of T-cell memory formation after mild COVID-19. Study results and limitations: Confirmation of SARS-CoV-2 specificity was lacking for second-wave clones peaking day 37.

The CDR3 sequence is 15 residues long. Trimming cost V 3 bases and J 2 bases, with 12 bases left between them. Germline lookup yields CDR1 KGHDR and CDR2 SFDVKD. From 5'RACE with constant-segment primers came TCR alpha and TCR beta cDNA libraries that carried sample barcodes and UMIs. TCRdb re-called the 5' RACE reads through MiXCR, storing one row per CDR3 protein. Of 350,000 or so distinct CDR3 sequences listed, roughly 20% are singletons. In its sample, this clonotype was seen a few times. Its specificity is not known. The sample taken for sequencing was PBMCs or a T cell subset sorted from them (not recorded which). The chain links TRBV24-1 to TRBJ1-1; D is uncertain. This sequence originates from an adult woman who had mild COVID-19 (a few samples of this study predate the infection). Cell type and time point are not known. In DNA form, the CDR3 reads TGTGCCACCAGTGATGGCACGAGACCCAACACTGAAGCTTTCTTT. This gives the protein CATSDGTRPNTEAFF.